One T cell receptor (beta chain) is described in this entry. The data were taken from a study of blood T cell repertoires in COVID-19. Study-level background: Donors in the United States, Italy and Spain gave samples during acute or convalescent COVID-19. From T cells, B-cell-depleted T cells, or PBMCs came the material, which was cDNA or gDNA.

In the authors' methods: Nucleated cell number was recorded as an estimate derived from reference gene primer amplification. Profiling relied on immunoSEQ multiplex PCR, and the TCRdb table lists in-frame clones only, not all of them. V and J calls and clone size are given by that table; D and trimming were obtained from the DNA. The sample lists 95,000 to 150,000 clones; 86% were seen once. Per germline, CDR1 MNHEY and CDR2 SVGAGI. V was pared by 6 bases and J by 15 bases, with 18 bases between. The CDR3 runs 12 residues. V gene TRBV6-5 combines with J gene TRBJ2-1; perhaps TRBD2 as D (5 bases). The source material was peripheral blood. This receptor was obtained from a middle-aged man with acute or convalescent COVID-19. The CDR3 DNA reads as TGTGCCAGCAGCCCCGCGGGCCGCTCTCCGTTCTTC. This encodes CASSPAGRSPFF.